This T cell receptor beta chain was profiled in a study of cytomegalovirus exposure and HLA in healthy donors. On this clone: Antigen specificity is unknown.

The CDR3 has 15 residues. The V gene end was trimmed by 4 bases and the J gene end by 4 bases; junction bases not matched to a gene: 7. From germline, CDR1 is SGHNT and CDR2 YYREEE (reference sequence). The PCR employed 60 Vbeta primers together with 13 Jbeta primers. Here immunoSEQ multiplex PCR was the method, and the copy in TCRdb shows in-frame clones only, minus some. The sample contains 150,000 to 190,000 clones, 70% to 90% of which appear only once. General observations from the study: With later analysis, a missense DCLRE1C variant became linked to TCR beta V- and J-gene trimming. Accurate prediction of HLA-A and HLA-B alleles (for most subjects) was reportedly achieved from TCR beta sequences.

This TCR came from a woman under 30 in good health and CMV-seronegative. The chain recombines TRBV5-4 with TRBJ2-7; 11 bases map to TRBD2. Source material: PBMCs. CDR3 DNA sequence: TGTGCCAGCAGCCTTCGACTAGCGGGGCAGTACGAGCAGTACTTC. This encodes CASSLRLAGQYEQYF.